The sequence of this T cell receptor beta chain was determined in a study of blood T cells in healthy people across ages. About the research overall: About one barcoded TCR beta cDNA was captured per two T cells.

Germline V gene lookup returns CDR1 LNHNV and CDR2 YYDKDF (reference sequence). V dropped 3 bases and J dropped 5 bases, with 13 bases sitting between them. CDR3 length equals 14 residues. Using a J-beta primer mix together with a sample-barcoded 5' primer, a second PCR was run for roughly 6 to 12 cycles. TCRdb re-derived calls from the 5' RACE reads in MiXCR, one entry per CDR3 protein. There are roughly 800,000 distinct CDR3 sequences in the sample; just under 25% occur only once, and approximately 3.7% lies in the top ten. Another study also made use of these data, one on T cells of mothers and their children. This second study notes: The data showed no persistent microchimeric T cell clones.

Sequencing was carried out using blood. This sequence originates from a boy aged 5-17 years in good health. The rearrangement links TRBV15 to TRBJ2-5; either TRBD1 or TRBD2 may fit D (6 bases each). The CDR3 protein is CATSSGGPMETQYF. In DNA form, the CDR3 reads TGTGCCACCAGCAGTGGGGGGCCGATGGAGACCCAGTACTTC.